The source of this TCR beta chain is a study of cytomegalovirus exposure and HLA in healthy donors. The CDR3 has 20 residues. V shed 0 bases, J shed 5 bases, and the junction held 17 bases outside the gene matches. Germline loops: CDR1 SGHTA, CDR2 FQGNSA. Study-wide findings and caveats: Later work found most CMV-associated TCR beta chains apparently HLA-restricted. Rarity marked most TCR sequences, yet some public TCRs occurred in many donors.

Both 60 Vbeta primers and 13 Jbeta primers went into the PCR. Using immunoSEQ multiplex PCR, the repertoire was profiled, and TCRdb retains in-frame clones only, with some absent. The data show about 130,000 clones, roughly 77% seen once. Concerning this clone itself: Its antigen is not known.

The sample was PBMCs. The V call is TRBV7-2, the J call TRBJ2-4; TRBD2 agrees at 9 bases. This receptor was obtained from a man aged 30-40 years in good health. As DNA, the CDR3 is TGTGCCAGCAGCTTAGCGGGCCTTGCGGGAGGGCCAGTGTTGGAAAACATTCAGTACTTC. It is translated as CASSLAGLAGGPVLENIQYF.